The TCR beta chain described here comes from a study of neoadjuvant anti-PD-1 for oral cavity cancer. Study-level findings and limits: TCR analyses covered only a few patients per response group.

Comment on this clone: Its cognate antigen is unknown.

Unmatched junction bases numbered 10, after V lost 7 bases and J lost 7 bases. The length of the CDR3 is 15 residues. Germline loops: CDR1 MNHEY, CDR2 SVGAGI. TCRdb keeps only in-frame clones here, not all; method: immunoSEQ multiplex PCR. This table has approximately 15,000 clones, 65% to 75% appearing once. This chain joins TRBV6-5 and TRBJ1-4; TRBD1 matches 9 bases. Sequences were derived from PBMCs, sampled before nivolumab (anti-PD-1) treatment. This TCR was sampled from a person aged 35-79 years with oral cavity squamous cell carcinoma. CDR3 loop: CASTPGDREGEKLFF. DNA for the CDR3: TGTGCCAGCACCCCGGGGGACAGGGAGGGTGAAAAACTGTTTTTT.